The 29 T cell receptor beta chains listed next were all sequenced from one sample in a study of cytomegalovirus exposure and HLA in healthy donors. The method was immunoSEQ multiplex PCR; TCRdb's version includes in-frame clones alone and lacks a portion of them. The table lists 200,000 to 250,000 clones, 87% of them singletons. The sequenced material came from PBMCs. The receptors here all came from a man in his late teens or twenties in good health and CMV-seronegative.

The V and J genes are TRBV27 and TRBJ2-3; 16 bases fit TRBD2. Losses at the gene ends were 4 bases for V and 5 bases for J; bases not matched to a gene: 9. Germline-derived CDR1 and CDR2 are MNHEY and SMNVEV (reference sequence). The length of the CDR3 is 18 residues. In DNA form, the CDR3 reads TGTGCCAGCAGTTCGGGACTAGCGGGAGGGCCAAGGGGAGATACGCAGTATTTT. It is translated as CASSSGLAGGPRGDTQYF.

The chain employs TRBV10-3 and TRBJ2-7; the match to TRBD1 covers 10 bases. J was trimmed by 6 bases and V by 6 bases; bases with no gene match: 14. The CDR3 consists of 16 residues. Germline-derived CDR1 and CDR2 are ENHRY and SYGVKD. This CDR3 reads CAISGSTTGGQGEQYF. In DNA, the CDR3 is TGTGCCATCAGCGGATCCACGACAGGGGGCCAGGGCGAGCAGTACTTC.

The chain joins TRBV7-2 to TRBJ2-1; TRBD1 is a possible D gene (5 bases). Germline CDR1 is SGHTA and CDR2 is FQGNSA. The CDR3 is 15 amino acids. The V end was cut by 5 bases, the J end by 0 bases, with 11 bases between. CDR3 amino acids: CASSQRQRSYNEQFF. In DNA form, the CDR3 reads TGTGCCAGCAGCCAAAGACAGCGCTCCTACAATGAGCAGTTCTTC.

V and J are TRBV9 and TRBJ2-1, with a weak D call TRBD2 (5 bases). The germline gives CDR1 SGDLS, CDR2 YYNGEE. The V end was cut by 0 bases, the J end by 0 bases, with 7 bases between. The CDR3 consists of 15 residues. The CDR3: CASSVDRGSYNEQFF. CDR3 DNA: TGTGCCAGCAGCGTAGACCGGGGCTCCTACAATGAGCAGTTCTTC.

Written as DNA, the CDR3 is TGTGCCATCAGGCTTCTCCCTCTACATAATTCACCCCTCCACTTT. It yields the protein CAIRLLPLHNSPLHF. The genes are TRBV10-3 and TRBJ1-6; D is unclear. Germline V gene sequence: CDR1 ENHRY, CDR2 SYGVKD. Between the trimmed V and J ends, which lost 6 bases and 5 bases, there was a span of 14 bases. This CDR3 spans 15 amino acids.

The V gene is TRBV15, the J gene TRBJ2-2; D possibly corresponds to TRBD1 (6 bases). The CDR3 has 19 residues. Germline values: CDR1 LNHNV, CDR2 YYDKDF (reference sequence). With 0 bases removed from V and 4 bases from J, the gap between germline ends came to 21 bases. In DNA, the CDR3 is TGTGCCACCAGCAGAGATATAAATTACGAGGACAGTTCCACCGGGGAGCTGTTTTTT. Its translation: CATSRDINYEDSSTGELFF.

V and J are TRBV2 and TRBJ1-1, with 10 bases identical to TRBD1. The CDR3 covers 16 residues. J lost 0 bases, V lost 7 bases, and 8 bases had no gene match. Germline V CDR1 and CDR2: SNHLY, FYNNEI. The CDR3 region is CASKPPGQGLNTEAFF. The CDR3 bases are TGTGCCAGCAAACCGCCGGGACAGGGGCTGAACACTGAAGCTTTCTTT.

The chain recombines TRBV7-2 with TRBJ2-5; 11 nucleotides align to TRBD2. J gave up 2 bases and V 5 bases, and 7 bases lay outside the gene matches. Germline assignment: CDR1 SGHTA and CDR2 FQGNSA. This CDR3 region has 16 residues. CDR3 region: CASSIGVAGGQETQYF. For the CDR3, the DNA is TGTGCCAGCAGCATTGGAGTAGCGGGGGGGCAAGAGACCCAGTACTTC.

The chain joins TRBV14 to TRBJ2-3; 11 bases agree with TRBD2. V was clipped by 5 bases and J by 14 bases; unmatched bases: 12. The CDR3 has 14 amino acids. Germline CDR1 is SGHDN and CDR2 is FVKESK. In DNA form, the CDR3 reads TGTGCCAGCAGCGCCGGGACTAGCGGTTCGTTTTTGTATTTT. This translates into CASSAGTSGSFLYF.

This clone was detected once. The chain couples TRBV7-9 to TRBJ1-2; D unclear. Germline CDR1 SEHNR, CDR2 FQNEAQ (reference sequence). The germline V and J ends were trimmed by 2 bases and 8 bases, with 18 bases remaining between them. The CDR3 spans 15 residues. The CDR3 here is CASSLKRFEPRGYTF. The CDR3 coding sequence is TGTGCCAGCAGCTTAAAGCGGTTTGAGCCAAGGGGCTACACCTTC.

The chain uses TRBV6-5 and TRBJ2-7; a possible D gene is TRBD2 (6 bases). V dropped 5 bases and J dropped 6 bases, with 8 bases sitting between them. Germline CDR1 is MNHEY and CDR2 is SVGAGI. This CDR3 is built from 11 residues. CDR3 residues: CASSEAGEQYF. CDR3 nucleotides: TGTGCCAGCAGTGAAGCGGGCGAGCAGTACTTC.

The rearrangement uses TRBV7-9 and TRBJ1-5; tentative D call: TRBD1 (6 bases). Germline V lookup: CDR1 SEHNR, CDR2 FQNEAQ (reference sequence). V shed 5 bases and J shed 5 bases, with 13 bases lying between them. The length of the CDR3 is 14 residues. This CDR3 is CASSPNRVDQPQHF. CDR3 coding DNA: TGTGCCAGCAGCCCCAACAGGGTTGATCAGCCCCAGCATTTT.

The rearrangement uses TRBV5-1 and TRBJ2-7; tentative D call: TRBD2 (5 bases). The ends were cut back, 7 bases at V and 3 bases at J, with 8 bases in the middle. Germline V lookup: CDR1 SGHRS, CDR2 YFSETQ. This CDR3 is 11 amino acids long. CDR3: CASGEGYEQYF. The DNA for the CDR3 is TGCGCCAGCGGAGAGGGCTACGAGCAGTACTTC.

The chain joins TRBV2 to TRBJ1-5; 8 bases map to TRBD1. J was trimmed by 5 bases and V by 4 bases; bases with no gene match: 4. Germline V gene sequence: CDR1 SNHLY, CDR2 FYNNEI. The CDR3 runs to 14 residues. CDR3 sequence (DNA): TGTGCCAGCAGTGGACAGGGGATTGATCAGCCCCAGCATTTT. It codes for CASSGQGIDQPQHF. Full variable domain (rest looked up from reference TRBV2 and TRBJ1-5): EPEVTQTPSHQVTQMGQEVILRCVPISNHLYFYWYRQILGQKVEFLVSFYNNEISEKSEIFDDQFSVERPDGSNFTLKIRSTKLEDSAMYFCASSGQGIDQPQHFGDGTRLSIL.

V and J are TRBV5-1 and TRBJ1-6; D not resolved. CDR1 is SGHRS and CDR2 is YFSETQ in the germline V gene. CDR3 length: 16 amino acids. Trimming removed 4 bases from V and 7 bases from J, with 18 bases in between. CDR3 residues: CASSPRAGRPNSPLHF. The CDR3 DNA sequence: TGCGCCAGCAGCCCGCGGGCAGGACGTCCAAATTCACCCCTCCACTTT.

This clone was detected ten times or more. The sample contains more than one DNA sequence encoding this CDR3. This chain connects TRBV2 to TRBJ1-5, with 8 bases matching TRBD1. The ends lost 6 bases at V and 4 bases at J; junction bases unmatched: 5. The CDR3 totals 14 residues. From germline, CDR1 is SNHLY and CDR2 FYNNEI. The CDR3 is CASSGTGGNQPQHF. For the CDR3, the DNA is TGTGCCAGCAGCGGGACAGGAGGGAATCAGCCCCAGCATTTT.

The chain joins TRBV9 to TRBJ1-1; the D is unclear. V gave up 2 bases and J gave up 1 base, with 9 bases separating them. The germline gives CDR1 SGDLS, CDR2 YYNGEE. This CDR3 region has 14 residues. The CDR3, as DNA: TGTGCCAGCAGCGTCAACGCAGGGAACACTGAAGCTTTCTTT. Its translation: CASSVNAGNTEAFF.

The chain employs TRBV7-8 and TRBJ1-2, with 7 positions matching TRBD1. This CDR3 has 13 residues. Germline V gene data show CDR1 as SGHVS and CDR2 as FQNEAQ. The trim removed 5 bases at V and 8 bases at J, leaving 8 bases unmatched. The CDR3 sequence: CASSRQGGRGYTF. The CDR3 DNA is TGTGCCAGCAGCCGCCAGGGGGGCCGGGGCTACACCTTC.

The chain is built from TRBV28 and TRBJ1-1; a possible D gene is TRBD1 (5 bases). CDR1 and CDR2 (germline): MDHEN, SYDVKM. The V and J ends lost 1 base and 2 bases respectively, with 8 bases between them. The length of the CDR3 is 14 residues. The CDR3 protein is CASSLLGGNTEAFF. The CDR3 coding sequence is TGTGCCAGCAGTTTATTGGGGGGAAACACTGAAGCTTTCTTT.

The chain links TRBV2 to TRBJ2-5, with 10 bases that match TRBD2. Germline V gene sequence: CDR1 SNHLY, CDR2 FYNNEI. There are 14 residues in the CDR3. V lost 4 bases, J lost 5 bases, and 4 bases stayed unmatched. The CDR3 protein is CASSGRGLAETQYF. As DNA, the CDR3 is TGTGCCAGCAGTGGGAGGGGACTAGCGGAGACCCAGTACTTC. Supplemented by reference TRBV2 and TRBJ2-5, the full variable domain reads EPEVTQTPSHQVTQMGQEVILRCVPISNHLYFYWYRQILGQKVEFLVSFYNNEISEKSEIFDDQFSVERPDGSNFTLKIRSTKLEDSAMYFCASSGRGLAETQYFGPGTRLLVL.

The CDR3: CASNQRRSTGELFF. In DNA form, the CDR3 reads TGTGCCAGCAACCAGAGGAGGAGCACCGGGGAGCTGTTTTTT. This chain uses TRBV6-1 with TRBJ2-2; weak D call: TRBD2 (5 bases). The germline V gene encodes CDR1 MNHNS and CDR2 SASEGT. Trimming stripped 7 bases from V and 4 bases from J, with 13 bases between. There are 14 residues in the CDR3.

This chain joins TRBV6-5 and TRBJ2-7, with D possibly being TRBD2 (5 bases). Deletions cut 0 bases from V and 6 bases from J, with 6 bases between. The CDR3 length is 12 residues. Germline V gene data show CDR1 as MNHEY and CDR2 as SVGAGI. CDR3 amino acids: CASSYSRVEQYF. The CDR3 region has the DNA TGTGCCAGCAGTTACTCGAGGGTCGAGCAGTACTTC.

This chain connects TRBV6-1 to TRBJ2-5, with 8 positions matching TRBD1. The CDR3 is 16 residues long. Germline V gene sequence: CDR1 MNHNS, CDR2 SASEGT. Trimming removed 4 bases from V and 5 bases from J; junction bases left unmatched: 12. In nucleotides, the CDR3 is TGTGCCAGCAGTGCCACACAGGGGGTCGTCCCGGAGACCCAGTACTTC. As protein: CASSATQGVVPETQYF.

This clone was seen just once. CDR3: CASRADRINEKLFF. CDR3 DNA: TGTGCCAGCAGGGCAGACAGGATTAATGAAAAACTGTTTTTT. This sequence joins TRBV2 and TRBJ1-4; D possibly corresponds to TRBD1 (6 bases). The V gene lost 6 bases and the J gene lost 4 bases, with 12 bases spanning the gap. Germline CDR1 and CDR2: SNHLY and FYNNEI. This CDR3 contains 14 residues.

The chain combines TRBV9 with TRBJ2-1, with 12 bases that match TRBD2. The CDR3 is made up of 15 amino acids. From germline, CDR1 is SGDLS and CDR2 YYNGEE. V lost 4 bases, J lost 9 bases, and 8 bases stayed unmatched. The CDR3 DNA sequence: TGTGCCAGCAGCCCGACTAGCGGGGGTTCGGGTGAGCAGTTCTTC. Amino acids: CASSPTSGGSGEQFF.

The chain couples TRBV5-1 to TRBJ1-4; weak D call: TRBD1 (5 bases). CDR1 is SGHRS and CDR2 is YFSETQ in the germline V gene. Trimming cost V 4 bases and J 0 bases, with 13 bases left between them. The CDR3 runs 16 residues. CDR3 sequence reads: CASSSRESATNEKLFF. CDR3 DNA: TGCGCCAGCAGCAGCAGGGAATCTGCAACTAATGAAAAACTGTTTTTT.

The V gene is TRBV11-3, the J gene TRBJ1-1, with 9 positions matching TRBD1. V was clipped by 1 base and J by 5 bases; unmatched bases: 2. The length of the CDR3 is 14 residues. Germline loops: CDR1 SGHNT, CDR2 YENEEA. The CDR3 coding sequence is TGTGCCAGCAGCTTAGGGGGACAGGGAACTGAAGCTTTCTTT. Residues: CASSLGGQGTEAFF.

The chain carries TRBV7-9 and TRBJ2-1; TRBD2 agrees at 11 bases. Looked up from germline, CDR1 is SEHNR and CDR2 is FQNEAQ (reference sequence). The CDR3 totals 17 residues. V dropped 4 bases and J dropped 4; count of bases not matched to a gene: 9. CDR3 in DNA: TGTGCCAGCAGCTCATCAGAGACTAGCGGGGATTACAATGAGCAGTTCTTC. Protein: CASSSSETSGDYNEQFF. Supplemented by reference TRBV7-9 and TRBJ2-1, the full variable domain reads DTGVSQNPRHKITKRGQNVTFRCDPISEHNRLYWYRQTLGQGPEFLTYFQNEAQLEKSRLLSDRFSAERPKGSFSTLEIQRTEQGDSAMYLCASSSSETSGDYNEQFFGPGTRLTVL.

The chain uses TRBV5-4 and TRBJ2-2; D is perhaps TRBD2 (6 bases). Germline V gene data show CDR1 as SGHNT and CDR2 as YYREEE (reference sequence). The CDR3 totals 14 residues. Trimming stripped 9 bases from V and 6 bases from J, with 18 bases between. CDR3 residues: CATNKAGRSGELFF. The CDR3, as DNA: TGTGCCACCAACAAGGCGGGGAGGTCCGGGGAGCTGTTTTTT.